Presented here are 25 T cell receptor beta chains from one specimen sequenced in a study of T cell clonality in common variable immunodeficiency. The assay was immunoSEQ multiplex PCR, and TCRdb's table has in-frame clones only and misses some. The sample holds roughly 57,000 clones, and no clone turns up only once. Sequencing was performed on peripheral blood mononuclear cells. The receptor set was obtained from a person aged 18-69 years in good health.

Turning to this clone: With the read ending 3 residues before the CDR3 end, the germline J gene is used to fill in that end. The V and J genes are TRBV6-1 and TRBJ1-2; D gene ambiguous. Looked up from germline, CDR1 is MNHNS and CDR2 is SASEGT. The CDR3 extends over 14 amino acids. CDR3 sequence: CASSESLAGYDYTF. The part of the CDR3 DNA that was read is TGTGCCAGCAGTGAAAGTCTAGCGGGCTACGAC.

In its sample, this clone was seen a few times. A single base separates this from a much larger clone, so it may be a read error. The CDR3 end is not reached by the read, which stops 3 residues before it; the germline J gene fills it in. The gene calls are TRBV6-2 or TRBV6-3 and TRBJ2-3; D gene uncertain. The CDR3 consists of 14 residues. The V gene's germline CDR1 is MNHEY and CDR2 SVGEGT. The covered CDR3 bases are TGTGCCAGCAGTGATAGCTATAGCAATCAGCCG. This sequence encodes CASSDSYSNQP. The full CDR3 reads CASSDSYSNQPQYF.

This clone was counted a few times. The read comes to an end 3 residues before the CDR3 does, leaving the germline J gene to fill in the end. The rearrangement joins TRBV6-1 to TRBJ2-2; D is possibly TRBD2 (5 bases). The germline V gene has CDR1 MNHNS and CDR2 SASEGT. The CDR3 loop spans 13 amino acids. V gave up 3 bases and J gave up 6 bases, with 8 bases separating them. CDR3 region: CASSDRGPGELFF. CDR3 DNA, as far as it was read: TGTGCCAGCAGTGACCGGGGTCCCGGGGAG.

This clone showed up many times. The read finishes 3 residues shy of the CDR3 end, and the germline J gene is used to complete it. V usage is TRBV20-1 and J usage is TRBJ1-6; unclear D gene. Germline CDR1 reads DFQATT; CDR2 reads SNEGSKA (reference sequence). V shed 3 bases and J shed 5 bases, with 11 bases lying between them. The CDR3 length is 14 residues. The DNA read from the CDR3 is TGCAGTGCTAGCCCAGGTGAACATAATTCACCC. Translated: CSASPGEHNSP. From start to end, the CDR3 is CSASPGEHNSPLHF.

This clone was seen repeatedly, ten times or more. The read comes to an end 3 residues before the CDR3 does, leaving the germline J gene to fill in the end. V and J are TRBV5-6 and TRBJ1-2; 8 nucleotides match TRBD1. CDR3 length equals 13 residues. Germline assignment: CDR1 SGHDT and CDR2 YYEEEE. With V trimmed by 0 bases and J by 7 bases, 2 bases remained unmatched. CDR3 DNA (partial): TGTGCCAGCAGCTTGGCTACAGGGGGTGGC. Protein: CASSLATGGG. The whole CDR3 protein is CASSLATGGGYTF. Looking up the rest from reference TRBV5-6 and TRBJ1-2 gives the full variable domain: DAGVTQSPTHLIKTRGQQVTLRCSPKSGHDTVSWYQQALGQGPQFIFQYYEEEERQRGNFPDRFSGHQFPNYSSELNVNALLLGDSALYLCASSLATGGGYTFGSGTRLTVV.

This clone was detected only a few times. A much larger clonotype is one base distant, so this may be a read error. Read data end 3 residues before the CDR3 end; the end is taken from the germline J gene. V gene TRBV7-9 combines with J gene TRBJ2-2; D might be TRBD1 (5 bases). Germline-derived CDR1 and CDR2 are SEHNR and FQNEAQ (reference sequence). The CDR3 has 14 amino acids. CDR3 amino acids: CASSLQGGANVLFF. Partial CDR3 DNA: TGTGCCAGCAGCTTACAGGGTGGGGCCAACGTG.

This clone was counted many times. The CDR3 goes on 3 residues after the read ends, and that part is filled in from the germline J gene. The rearrangement links TRBV5-1 to TRBJ1-1; possible D gene TRBD1, 6 bases. Germline V lookup: CDR1 SGHRS, CDR2 YFSETQ. This CDR3 region has 13 residues. CDR3 amino acids: CASSLARTAEAFF. Partial CDR3 DNA: TGCGCCAGCAGCTTGGCGCGGACAGCCGAA.

Remarks on this clone: The read ends 3 residues before the CDR3 terminus; that terminus is restored from the germline J gene. At the DNA level, this CDR3 is encoded by other sequences in the same sample as well. The rearrangement joins TRBV6-1 to TRBJ1-3; no clear D gene. The length of the CDR3 is 13 residues. CDR1 and CDR2 (germline): MNHNS, SASEGT. The CDR3 protein is CASSASGESAIYF. Partial CDR3 DNA: TGTGCCAGCAGTGCCTCCGGGGAGTCGGCG.

At least ten counts were recorded for this clone. The CDR3 goes on 3 residues after the read ends, and that part is filled in from the germline J gene. This chain connects TRBV7-2 to TRBJ1-2, with TRBD1 matching over 9 bases. CDR1 and CDR2 (germline): SGHTA, FQGNSA. The CDR3 has 15 amino acids. The CDR3: CASSFITGGAWGYTF. CDR3 DNA (partial): TGTGCCAGCAGCTTTATCACAGGGGGCGCTTGGGGC.

This clone was picked up many times. The CDR3 goes on 3 residues after the read ends, and that part is filled in from the germline J gene. The rearrangement links TRBV6-1 to TRBJ2-1, with 8 bases identical to TRBD1. Looked up from germline, CDR1 is MNHNS and CDR2 is SASEGT. Losses at the gene ends were 2 bases for V and 3 bases for J; bases not matched to a gene: 6. The CDR3 loop spans 16 amino acids. The CDR3 spells CASSEQGTGGYNEQFF. Partial CDR3 DNA: TGTGCCAGCAGTGAACAGGGAACAGGGGGCTACAATGAG.

As concerns this clone: The read falls 3 residues short of the CDR3 end, and the missing part is taken from the germline J gene. The V and J genes are TRBV6-2 or TRBV6-3 and TRBJ2-3; 13 nucleotides agree with TRBD2. Germline CDR1 reads MNHEY; CDR2 reads SVGEGT. There are 16 residues in the CDR3. This CDR3 reads CASSPGTSGVQEAQYF. The part of the CDR3 DNA that was read is TGTGCCAGCAGTCCCGGGACTAGCGGGGTCCAAGAGGCG.

This clone was picked up many times. The read stops 3 residues short of the end of the CDR3; the missing end is completed from the germline J gene. The chain employs TRBV7-8 and TRBJ1-6; D remains ambiguous. Per germline, CDR1 SGHVS and CDR2 FQNEAQ. The CDR3 contains 12 residues. Trimming took off 8 bases at V and 9 bases at J, with 11 bases between the two ends. CDR3 bases read: TGTGCCAGCGGGCAGTCTGGTTCACCC. Translating it yields CASGQSGSP. The whole CDR3 reads CASGQSGSPLHF. Using reference TRBV7-8 and TRBJ1-6 for the parts outside the CDR3, the full variable domain is GAGVSQSPRYKVAKRGQDVALRCDPISGHVSLFWYQQALGQGPEFLTYFQNEAQLDKSGLPSDRFFAERPEGSVSTLKIQRTQQEDSAVYLCASGQSGSPLHFGNGTRLTVT.

This clone was observed many times. The read gets to within 3 residues of the CDR3 end, and the germline J gene fills in the rest. The chain joins TRBV7-2 to TRBJ1-2; TRBD1 might be the D (5 bases). Deletions cut 6 bases from V and 3 bases from J, with 11 bases between. From germline, CDR1 is SGHTA and CDR2 FQGNSA. CDR3 size: 13 residues. Incomplete CDR3 DNA: TGTGCCAGCAGTTTCCCGGGGGACTATGGC. This encodes CASSFPGDYG. Given in full, the CDR3 is CASSFPGDYGYTF.

This clone was observed at least ten times. Incomplete CDR3 DNA: TGTGCCAGCAGCTTAAGTCAGGGAGGAAACACC. This sequence encodes CASSLSQGGNT. The complete CDR3 protein is CASSLSQGGNTIYF. V usage is TRBV7-3 and J usage is TRBJ1-3; D perhaps matches TRBD1 (5 bases). The CDR3 end is not reached by the read, which stops 3 residues before it; the germline J gene fills it in. The CDR3 consists of 14 residues. Trimming shortened V by 1 base and J by 4 bases, and 8 bases separated the two germline ends. CDR1 and CDR2 from the germline V gene are SGHTA and FQGTGA.

A word on this clone: With a much larger clone just one base away, this may be a read error. The read terminates 3 residues before the CDR3 end, so the remaining end is supplied by the germline J gene. The chain uses TRBV18 and TRBJ2-7, with TRBD1 identical over 11 bases. This CDR3 is built from 14 residues. Germline V gene sequence: CDR1 KGHSH, CDR2 LQKENI. The covered CDR3 bases are TGTGCCCGCTCACGGGGACAGGGGGAAAGCGAG. It translates to CARSRGQGESE. Given in full, the CDR3 is CARSRGQGESEQYF.

This clone has at least ten counts. The read terminates 3 residues ahead of where the CDR3 ends, so the germline J gene completes it. The V call is TRBV13, the J call TRBJ1-1, with D perhaps matching TRBD1 (6 bases). V lost 6 bases to trimming and J lost 1 base, with 12 bases between them. CDR3 length: 14 residues. Germline V gene lookup returns CDR1 PRHDT and CDR2 FYEKMQ (reference sequence). This CDR3 is CASSMLGQNTEAFF. The CDR3 bases that were read are TGTGCCAGCAGTATGCTGGGACAGAACACTGAA.

The table lists this clone with many counts. The read halts 3 residues ahead of the CDR3 end, with the missing end drawn from the germline J gene. The genes are TRBV11-2 and TRBJ1-1; 11 bases line up with TRBD1. The CDR3 covers 15 residues. J lost 4 bases, V lost 4 bases, and 5 bases had no gene match. CDR1 is SGHAT, CDR2 FQNNGV, per germline. The chain's CDR3 is CASSSWTGGVTEAFF. The sequenced part of the CDR3 DNA is TGTGCCAGCAGCTCCTGGACAGGGGGCGTCACTGAA.

Ten or more counts support this clone. The read is 3 residues too short to cover the CDR3 end, so that end is filled in from the germline J gene. J is TRBJ2-6 and V is TRBV5-1; D call uncertain. Between the trimmed V and J ends, which lost 2 bases and 0 bases, there was a span of 12 bases. Per the germline V gene, CDR1 is SGHRS and CDR2 is YFSETQ. CDR3 length: 17 amino acids. CDR3 sequence reads: CASSLVRVLSGANVLTF. The sequenced part of the CDR3 DNA is TGCGCCAGCAGCTTAGTTAGGGTCCTCTCTGGGGCCAACGTC.

A few counts support this clone. The sequenced fragment ends 3 residues before the CDR3 boundary, so the rest is inferred from the germline J gene. Other DNA variants within this sample encode the same CDR3. The rearrangement joins TRBV5-3 to TRBJ2-7, with 8 bases lining up with TRBD1. TRBV5-3 is assigned to the ORF class and has an uncertain function. The CDR3 is 19 residues long. V gave up 4 bases and J gave up 5 bases; unmatched junction bases: 23. The part of the CDR3 DNA that was read is TGTGCCAGAAGCCTTTTATCTGTATGGACAGGGATAGGACGGAACGAG. This codes for CARSLLSVWTGIGRNE. Given in full, the CDR3 is CARSLLSVWTGIGRNEQYF.

This clone has a count of ten or more. With the read ending 3 residues before the CDR3 end, the germline J gene is used to fill in that end. The chain is built from TRBV19 and TRBJ1-2, with a possible D match to TRBD1 (5 bases). Deletions cut 5 bases from V and 7 bases from J, with 14 bases between. The CDR3 contains 13 residues. Germline-derived CDR1 and CDR2 are LNHDA and SQIVND (reference sequence). CDR3 region: CASSVGLDGGYTF. CDR3 bases read: TGTGCCAGTAGTGTGGGGCTCGACGGTGGC.

Of note for this clone: This sequence is one base from a far larger clone and is likely a read error. The read falls 3 residues short of the CDR3 end, and the missing part is taken from the germline J gene. The V gene is TRBV6-1, the J gene TRBJ2-3, with 7 bases aligning to TRBD1. The germline gives CDR1 MNHNS, CDR2 SASEGT. The CDR3 runs 15 residues. CDR3 DNA, as far as it was read: TGTGCCAGCAGTGTGATAAGGACAGGAAATCAGCCG. Protein: CASSVIRTGNQP. In full, the CDR3 reads CASSVIRTGNQPQYF.

A few counts support this clone. An end of the junction differs from the germline gene, which may be a read error. The CDR3 extends 3 residues past the end of the read, so its final part is completed from the germline J gene. In the same sample, other DNA sequences code for this CDR3. The gene calls are TRBV30 and TRBJ1-3; TRBD1 is a possible D gene (5 bases). CDR3 size: 13 residues. CDR1 is GTSNPN and CDR2 is SVGIG in the germline V gene (reference sequence). CDR3 protein: CAWNQGSGNTIYF. The part of the CDR3 DNA that was read is TGTGCCTGGAATCAGGGCTCTGGAAACACG.

Points on this clone: The DNA ends 3 residues before the CDR3 does, and the rest of the CDR3 is filled in from the germline J gene. V is TRBV5-6 and J is TRBJ2-1; 7 bases fit TRBD2. The CDR3 runs 15 residues. V gave up 3 bases and J gave up 5 bases; unmatched junction bases: 8. Germline assignment: CDR1 SGHDT and CDR2 YYEEEE. The part of the CDR3 DNA that was read is TGTGCCAGCAGCTCTAACGGCGGGAGCCACAATGAG. Amino acids: CASSSNGGSHNE. The whole CDR3 protein is CASSSNGGSHNEQFF.

This clone was observed many times. The CDR3 end lies 3 residues beyond the end of the read and is filled in from the germline J gene. The V gene is TRBV18, the J gene TRBJ2-1; possible D gene TRBD2, 5 bases. The CDR3 is made up of 13 amino acids. V gave up 2 bases and J gave up 9 bases, with 11 bases separating them. The germline CDR1 and CDR2 sequences are KGHSH and LQKENI. The DNA read from the CDR3 is TGTGCCAGCTCACCAAGGGCGGGCGGTGAG. Its protein product is CASSPRAGGE. The CDR3 as a whole reads CASSPRAGGEQFF. Full variable domain (remainder filled in from reference TRBV18 and TRBJ2-1): NAGVMQNPRHLVRRRGQEARLRCSPMKGHSHVYWYRQLPEEGLKFMVYLQKENIIDESGMPKERFSAEFPKEGPSILRIQQVVRGDSAAYFCASSPRAGGEQFFGPGTRLTVL.

This clone was counted at least ten times. The read ends 3 residues before the CDR3 terminus; that terminus is restored from the germline J gene. This rearrangement joins TRBV6-2 or TRBV6-3 to TRBJ2-1; a weak D match, TRBD2 (6 bases). V was trimmed by 6 bases and J by 2 bases, leaving 11 bases between them. The CDR3 consists of 14 residues. In germline, CDR1 is MNHEY, CDR2 SVGEGT. The part of the CDR3 DNA that was read is TGTGCCAGCAGCATTGCGGGGACCTACAATGAG. Translation gives CASSIAGTYNE. In full, the CDR3 is CASSIAGTYNEQFF.